This T cell receptor (beta chain) was observed in a study of response to subunit inactivated influenza vaccine. Findings and limits, study-wide: Authors suggested seasonal influenza vaccinations each recruit few new T cells.

The CDR3 covers 14 residues. V lost 4 bases and J lost 5; bases outside the gene matches: 8. Germline V gene lookup returns CDR1 SGDLS and CDR2 YYNGEE. TCRdb re-analysed the RT-PCR reads in MiXCR, keeping a single row per CDR3 protein. This table holds fewer than 250,000 distinct CDR3 sequences, about an eighth found once. Worth noting for this clonotype: The target antigen is unknown.

This rearrangement joins TRBV9 to TRBJ2-7, with 8 bases lining up with TRBD1. The sample here was CD8+ T cells sorted from PBMCs, taken around 5 days after vaccination. The source of this sequence is a middle-aged man who received an inactivated influenza vaccine. This CDR3 reads CASSLQGEIHEQYF. In nucleotides, the CDR3 is TGTGCCAGCAGCCTACAGGGGGAAATCCACGAGCAGTACTTC.